The rows below give T cell receptor beta chains drawn from one sample of a study of blood T cell repertoires in COVID-19. This table comes from immunoSEQ multiplex PCR, and its TCRdb copy is limited to in-frame clones, with some not included. The data contain some 180,000 clones, more than 80% of them singletons. Sequencing was carried out using peripheral blood. The receptors originated from a woman between 40 and 55 years old with COVID-19, enrolled during active disease. The CDR3 runs from the conserved cysteine through the conserved F or W. The D gene is left open where the match is weak. Expanded clones are given a class, and other clones once, few, many or no size at all.

size	J	length	V	D	DNA	CDR3
NA	TRBJ2-1	15	TRBV6-5	TRBD2	TGTGCCAGCAGTAAGACTAGCGCGTTATACAATGAGCAGTTCTTC	CASSKTSALYNEQFF
NA	TRBJ1-1	17	TRBV2	TRBD1	TGTGCCAGCAGTCTAAGCCGGGACAGGGGTTCGGACACTGAAGCTTTCTTT	CASSLSRDRGSDTEAFF
once	TRBJ2-1	19	TRBV19	TRBD2	TGTGCCAGTAGTATACTGGGGCTAGCGGGATCTGGCTCCTACAATGAGCAGTTCTTC	CASSILGLAGSGSYNEQFF
NA	TRBJ1-1	14	TRBV7-3	TRBD1	TGTGCCAGCAGCACCCAGGGGGGGAACACTGAAGCTTTCTTT	CASSTQGGNTEAFF
NA	TRBJ2-5	17	TRBV11-2	TRBD2	TGTGCCAGCAGCTCTCGGCGGACTAGCGGCAAACAAGAGACCCAGTACTTC	CASSSRRTSGKQETQYF
NA	TRBJ2-2	14	TRBV24-1	TRBD1	TGTGCCACCAGTGACACAGGGGTGGGCGGGGAGCTGTTTTTT	CATSDTGVGGELFF
NA	TRBJ2-5	13	TRBV5-4	TRBD1	TGTGCCAGCAGCGTGCCACAGGGGGCTCTCCAGTACTTC	CASSVPQGALQYF
once	TRBJ2-5	15	TRBV5-1	TRBD2	TGCGCCAGCAGTTACACTAGCGGGGGGGAAGAGACCCAGTACTTC	CASSYTSGGEETQYF
NA	TRBJ1-3	11	TRBV3-1/TRBV3-2	NA	TGTGCCAGCAGCCAGACTGACACCATATATTTT	CASSQTDTIYF
NA	TRBJ1-6	16	TRBV4-1	NA	TGCGCCAGCAGCCAAGAAGCCCATTCCAATAATTCACCCCTCCACTTT	CASSQEAHSNNSPLHF
NA	TRBJ2-1	15	TRBV7-7	TRBD2	TGTGCTAGCAGCTTGGGTTCTAGCGGCTACAATGAGCAGTTCTTC	CASSLGSSGYNEQFF